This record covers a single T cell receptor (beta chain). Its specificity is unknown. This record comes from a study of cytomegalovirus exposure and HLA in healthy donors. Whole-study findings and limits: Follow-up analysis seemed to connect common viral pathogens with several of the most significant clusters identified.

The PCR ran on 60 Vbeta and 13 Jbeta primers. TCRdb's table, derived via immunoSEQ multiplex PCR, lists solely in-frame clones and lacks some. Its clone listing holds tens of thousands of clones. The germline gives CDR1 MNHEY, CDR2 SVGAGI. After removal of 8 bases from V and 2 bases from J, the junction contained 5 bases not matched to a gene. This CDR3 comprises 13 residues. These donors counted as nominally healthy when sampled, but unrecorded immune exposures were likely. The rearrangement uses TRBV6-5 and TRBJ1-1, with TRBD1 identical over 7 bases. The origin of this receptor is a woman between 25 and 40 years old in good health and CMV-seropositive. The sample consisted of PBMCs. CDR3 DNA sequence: TGTGCCAGCGTCAACAGGGGTAACACTGAAGCTTTCTTT. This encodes CASVNRGNTEAFF.